These 20 T cell receptor beta chains came from one sample sequenced in a study of blood T cells in healthy people across ages (dated by TCRdb to 2014 to 2015). The library was generated by 5' RACE. Sequencing used an Illumina HiSeq 2500. A second PCR of about 6 to 12 cycles was run with a J-beta primer mix and a sample-barcoded 5' primer. TCRdb reanalyzed the raw reads on its own, using fastp at Q25 for trimming and MiXCR for clone calling, and kept in-frame beta chains. Identical CDR3 protein sequences are pooled into one entry, listed with their most common genes and DNA. Counted in this sample were 650,000 to 950,000 distinct CDR3 sequences; about 42% of them appeared once. The top ten clonotypes cover approximately 20% of the sample. Material for sequencing was blood. These receptors originate from a man aged 55 to 69 in good health.

This chain uses TRBV20-1 with TRBJ2-1; tentative D call: TRBD2 (7 bases). Judging by the DNA end, TRBJ2-7 fits better; the J call may be wrong. Germline V gives CDR1 DFQATT, CDR2 SNEGSKA (reference sequence). The CDR3 totals 18 residues. The CDR3 here is CSARDQGGAGAFYNEQYF. The CDR3 region has the DNA TGCAGTGCTAGAGATCAAGGAGGGGCGGGGGCCTTTTACAATGAGCAGTACTTC.

CDR3 sequence: CASSRGGMRGQGEKLFF. DNA of the CDR3: TGCGCCAGCAGCCGAGGAGGAATGAGGGGGCAGGGGGAAAAACTGTTTTTT. This chain joins TRBV4-3 and TRBJ1-4, with 7 bases matching TRBD1. Trimming removed 4 bases from V and 8 bases from J; junction bases left unmatched: 16. The CDR3 spans 17 residues. CDR1 is LGHNA and CDR2 is YSLEER in the germline V gene.

The V and J genes are TRBV2 and TRBJ2-5; perhaps TRBD2 as D (6 bases). The CDR3 is 12 amino acids. V shed 11 bases and J shed 2 bases, with 12 bases lying between them. Looked up from germline, CDR1 is SNHLY and CDR2 is FYNNEI. CDR3 amino acids: CACGKDQETQYF. The CDR3 DNA is TGTGCCTGCGGGAAGGATCAAGAGACCCAGTACTTC.

The chain combines TRBV11-2 with TRBJ2-1, with unresolved D. Trimming took 5 bases from V and 2 from J, leaving 13 bases between them. The CDR3 totals 15 residues. Germline loops: CDR1 SGHAT, CDR2 FQNNGV. CDR3 in amino acids: CASSPTGNPYNEQFF. CDR3 DNA sequence: TGTGCCAGCAGCCCCACCGGTAACCCCTACAATGAGCAGTTCTTC.

This chain joins TRBV12-3 or TRBV12-4 and TRBJ2-1; D not resolved. V was pared by 5 bases and J by 9 bases, with 8 bases between. This CDR3 comprises 11 residues. The CDR3 coding sequence is TGTGCCAGCAGTCGCGCTACTGAGCAGTTCTTC. This gives the protein CASSRATEQFF.

This clonotype was found a few times. The chain joins TRBV15 to TRBJ2-5, with D possibly TRBD2 on 6 matching bases. The CDR3 consists of 16 residues. Germline CDR1 reads LNHNV; CDR2 reads YYDKDF (reference sequence). V was trimmed by 1 base and J by 1 base, leaving 13 bases between them. The DNA of the CDR3 is TGTGCCACCAGCAGAGTACCGACTAGTTTCCAAGAGACCCAGTACTTC. Its protein product is CATSRVPTSFQETQYF.

This chain links TRBV5-4 with TRBJ1-4; D may be TRBD1 (6 bases). This CDR3 spans 15 amino acids. Germline assignment: CDR1 SGHNT and CDR2 YYREEE (reference sequence). V was shortened by 4 bases and J by 4 bases, with 14 bases between the two germline ends. CDR3 region: CASSMRTAYNEKLFF. CDR3 DNA: TGTGCCAGCAGCATGCGGACAGCCTATAATGAAAAACTGTTTTTT.

Only a few counts were recorded for this clonotype. The chain has TRBV7-2 and TRBJ2-3; TRBD1 might be the D (6 bases). With 0 bases removed from V and 2 bases from J, the gap between germline ends came to 9 bases. The germline V gene encodes CDR1 SGHTA and CDR2 FQGNSA. This CDR3 region has 15 residues. Here the CDR3 reads CASSLATGFTDTQYF. For the CDR3, the DNA is TGTGCCAGCAGCTTAGCCACAGGGTTCACAGATACGCAGTATTTT.

This chain connects TRBV20-1 to TRBJ1-2; D is uncertain. The V gene lost 1 base and the J gene lost 4 bases, with 13 bases spanning the gap. The V gene's germline CDR1 is DFQATT and CDR2 SNEGSKA (reference sequence). The CDR3 sequence is 14 residues long. Written as DNA, the CDR3 is TGCAGTGCTAGAGTCCAGTTTCGGTCCTATGGCTACACCTTC. Translated: CSARVQFRSYGYTF.

On this clonotype: This may arise from a read error, as a much more abundant clone is one base away. This chain joins TRBV7-2 and TRBJ2-1, with 7 bases that match TRBD1. CDR1 and CDR2 from the germline V gene are SGHTA and FQGNSA. The ends lost 5 bases at V and 10 bases at J; junction bases unmatched: 8. This CDR3 spans 13 amino acids. The CDR3 protein is CASSADRFYEQFF. The CDR3 nucleotides are TGTGCCAGCAGCGCGGACAGGTTCTACGAGCAGTTCTTC.

This clonotype was detected a few times. V gene TRBV7-9 combines with J gene TRBJ2-6; 10 bases align to TRBD2. V shed 4 bases and J 4 bases; nucleotides not matched to a gene: 7. There are 17 residues in the CDR3. In germline, CDR1 is SEHNR, CDR2 FQNEAQ (reference sequence). CDR3: CASSSLGLAVGANVLTF. CDR3 sequence (DNA): TGTGCCAGCAGCTCCCTAGGACTAGCGGTAGGGGCCAACGTCCTGACTTTC.

Ten or more counts support this clonotype. The CDR3 DNA reads as TGTGCCAGCAGCTTAGAGTCAGGGTCCCATTCACCCCTCCACTTT. Translated: CASSLESGSHSPLHF. The genes are TRBV11-2 and TRBJ1-6; D may be TRBD1 (5 bases). Trimming left V 0 bases short and J 8 bases short, with 11 bases between. The CDR3 loop spans 15 amino acids. CDR1 is SGHAT, CDR2 FQNNGV, per germline. Filled out from reference TRBV11-2 and TRBJ1-6, the complete variable domain reads EAGVAQSPRYKIIEKRQSVAFWCNPISGHATLYWYQQILGQGPKLLIQFQNNGVVDDSQLPKDRFSAERLKGVDSTLKIQPAKLEDSAVYLCASSLESGSHSPLHFGNGTRLTVT.

This clonotype has a count of ten or more. The genes are TRBV6-5 and TRBJ2-7; possible D gene TRBD1, 5 bases. The CDR3 runs 16 residues. The ends were cut back, 6 bases at V and 2 bases at J, with 20 bases in the middle. From germline, CDR1 is MNHEY and CDR2 SVGAGI. This chain's CDR3 is CASSPRLRTPAYEQYF. Here the CDR3 DNA reads TGTGCCAGCAGCCCCAGGCTCAGGACACCCGCCTACGAGCAGTACTTC.

To note about this clonotype: A much larger clone differs by one base, so this may be a read error. The rearrangement links TRBV12-3 or TRBV12-4 to TRBJ2-1; D may be TRBD2 (6 bases). Trimming took 6 bases from V and 13 from J, leaving 19 bases between them. This CDR3 has 13 residues. This CDR3 is CASSRSGSETQFF. The CDR3 DNA reads as TGTGCCAGCAGCCGCAGCGGGTCAGAGACCCAGTTCTTC.

The chain recombines TRBV2 with TRBJ2-2, with 9 bases lining up with TRBD2. The length of the CDR3 is 17 residues. Per the germline V gene, CDR1 is SNHLY and CDR2 is FYNNEI. J gave up 0 bases and V 7 bases, and 9 bases lay outside the gene matches. The CDR3 is CASKIGAGGTNTGELFF. CDR3 coding DNA: TGTGCCAGCAAGATTGGAGCGGGGGGAACGAACACCGGGGAGCTGTTTTTT.

To note about this clonotype: Just one base apart from a much larger clone, this may be a read error. This rearrangement joins TRBV29-1 to TRBJ2-7, with D unresolved. V gave up 7 bases and J gave up 7 bases, with 11 bases separating them. CDR3 size: 10 residues. Germline CDR1 and CDR2: SQVTM and ANQGSEA. The CDR3 reads CSARNLEQYF. CDR3 DNA: TGCAGCGCCCGCAACCTAGAGCAGTACTTC.

This chain uses TRBV30 with TRBJ2-1; 7 nucleotides match TRBD2. Germline V gene lookup returns CDR1 GTSNPN and CDR2 SVGIG (reference sequence). The CDR3 covers 13 residues. J lost 10 bases, V lost 0 bases, and 6 bases had no gene match. The CDR3 nucleotides read TGTGCCTGGAGTGTCTTGGGACTATCCGAGCAGTTCTTC. This gives the protein CAWSVLGLSEQFF.

The chain combines TRBV28 with TRBJ1-2; 7 nucleotides line up with TRBD1. The CDR3 extends over 14 amino acids. V gave up 7 bases and J gave up 7 bases; unmatched junction bases: 12. CDR1 and CDR2 (germline): MDHEN, SYDVKM. The CDR3 nucleotides are TGTGCCAGCACCCCGGACAGGCGGCTTGGTGGCTACACCTTC. Its protein product is CASTPDRRLGGYTF.

This clonotype was recorded at least ten times. The rearrangement links TRBV7-2 to TRBJ2-5, with D possibly TRBD1 on 5 matching bases. The ends were cut back, 5 bases at V and 4 bases at J, with 17 bases in the middle. Germline CDR1 and CDR2: SGHTA and FQGNSA. The CDR3 loop spans 15 amino acids. The CDR3 bases are TGTGCCAGCAGCACGACCTCGTGGCAGGGAGAGACCCAGTACTTC. Translation: CASSTTSWQGETQYF.

The table lists this clonotype with a count of one. V and J are TRBV5-4 and TRBJ2-5; D remains unclear. Germline V CDR1 and CDR2: SGHNT, YYREEE (reference sequence). The CDR3 length is 16 residues. The ends were cut back, 5 bases at V and 5 bases at J, with 22 bases in the middle. The CDR3 DNA follows: TGTGCCAGCAGTACTGCATTAAGTACTCGGCAGGAGACCCAGTACTTC. This codes for CASSTALSTRQETQYF. Filled out from reference TRBV5-4 and TRBJ2-5, the complete variable domain reads ETGVTQSPTHLIKTRGQQVTLRCSSQSGHNTVSWYQQALGQGPQFIFQYYREEENGRGNFPPRFSGLQFPNYSSELNVNALELDDSALYLCASSTALSTRQETQYFGPGTRLLVL.